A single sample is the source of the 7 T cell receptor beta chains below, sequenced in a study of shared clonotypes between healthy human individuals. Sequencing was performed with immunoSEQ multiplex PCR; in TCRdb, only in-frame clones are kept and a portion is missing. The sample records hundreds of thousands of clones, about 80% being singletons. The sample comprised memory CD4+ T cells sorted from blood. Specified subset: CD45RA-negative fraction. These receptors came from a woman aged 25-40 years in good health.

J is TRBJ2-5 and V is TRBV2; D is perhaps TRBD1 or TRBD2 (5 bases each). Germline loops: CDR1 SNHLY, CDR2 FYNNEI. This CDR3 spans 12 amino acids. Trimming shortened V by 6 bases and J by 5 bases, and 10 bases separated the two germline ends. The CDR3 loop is CASRGPVETQYF. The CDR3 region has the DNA TGTGCCAGCAGGGGACCGGTTGAGACCCAGTACTTC. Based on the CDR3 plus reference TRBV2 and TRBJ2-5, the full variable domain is EPEVTQTPSHQVTQMGQEVILRCVPISNHLYFYWYRQILGQKVEFLVSFYNNEISEKSEIFDDQFSVERPDGSNFTLKIRSTKLEDSAMYFCASRGPVETQYFGPGTRLLVL.

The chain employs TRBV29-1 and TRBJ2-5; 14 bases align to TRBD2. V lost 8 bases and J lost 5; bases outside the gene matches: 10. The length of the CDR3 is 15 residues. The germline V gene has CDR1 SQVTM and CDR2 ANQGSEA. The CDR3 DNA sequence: TGCAGCTACCGACTAGCGGGAGGGCCCGGGGAGACCCAGTACTTC. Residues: CSYRLAGGPGETQYF.

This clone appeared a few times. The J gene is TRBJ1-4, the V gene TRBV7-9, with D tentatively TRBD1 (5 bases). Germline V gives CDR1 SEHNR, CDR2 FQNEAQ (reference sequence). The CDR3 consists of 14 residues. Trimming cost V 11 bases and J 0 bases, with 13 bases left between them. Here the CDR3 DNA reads TGTGCCGGGTCGGAGGGACCAACTAATGAAAAACTGTTTTTT. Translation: CAGSEGPTNEKLFF. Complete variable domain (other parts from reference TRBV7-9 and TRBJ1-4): DTGVSQNPRHKITKRGQNVTFRCDPISEHNRLYWYRQTLGQGPEFLTYFQNEAQLEKSRLLSDRFSAERPKGSFSTLEIQRTEQGDSAMYLCAGSEGPTNEKLFFGSGTQLSVL.

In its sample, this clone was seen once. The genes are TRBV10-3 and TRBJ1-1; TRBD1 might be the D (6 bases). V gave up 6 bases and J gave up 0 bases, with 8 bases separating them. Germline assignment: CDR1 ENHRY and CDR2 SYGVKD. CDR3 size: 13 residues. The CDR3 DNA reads TGTGCCATCAGGGGGGCCTTGAACACTGAAGCTTTCTTT. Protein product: CAIRGALNTEAFF.

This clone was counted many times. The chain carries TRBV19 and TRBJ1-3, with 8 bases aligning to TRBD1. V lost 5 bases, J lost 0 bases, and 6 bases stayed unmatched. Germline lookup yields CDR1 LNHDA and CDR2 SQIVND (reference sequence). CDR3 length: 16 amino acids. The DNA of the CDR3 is TGTGCCAGTAGTGCGGGACAGGCCTACTCTGGAAACACCATATATTTT. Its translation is CASSAGQAYSGNTIYF.

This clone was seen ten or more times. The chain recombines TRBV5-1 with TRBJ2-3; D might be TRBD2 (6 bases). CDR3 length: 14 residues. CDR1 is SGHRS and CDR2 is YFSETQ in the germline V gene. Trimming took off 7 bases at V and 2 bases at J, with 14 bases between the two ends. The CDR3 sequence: CASSPGEVTDTQYF. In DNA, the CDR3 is TGCGCCAGCTCCCCGGGGGAAGTCACAGATACGCAGTATTTT.

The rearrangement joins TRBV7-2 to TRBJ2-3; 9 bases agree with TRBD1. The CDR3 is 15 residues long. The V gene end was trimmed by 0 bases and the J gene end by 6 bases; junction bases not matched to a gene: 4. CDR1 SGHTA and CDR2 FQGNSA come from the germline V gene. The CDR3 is CASSLARDRVDTQYF. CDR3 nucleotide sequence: TGTGCCAGCAGCTTAGCGCGGGACAGGGTCGATACGCAGTATTTT.